The next 8 T cell receptor beta chains were all read from a single sample in a study of T cells expressing NK-cell markers. TCRdb re-called the 5' RACE reads; every CDR3 protein appears as one record, without DNA. The ten top clones account for roughly 5.5%, within a sample of hundreds of thousands of distinct CDR3 sequences. Sequencing used blood T cells: a sorted CD56 or NKG2C T cell subset, CD4+ or CD8+ T cells, or bulk PBMC T cells (not recorded which). The receptors derive from a man aged 18 to 69 in good health.

This chain links TRBV5-1 with TRBJ2-1; TCRdb lists TRBD1, though no DNA is available to test this call. CDR1 and CDR2 from the germline V gene are SGHRS and YFSETQ. The CDR3 totals 15 residues. This CDR3 reads CASSLAGGLGNEQFF. The full variable domain, with the rest looked up from reference TRBV5-1 and TRBJ2-1, is KAGVTQTPRYLIKTRGQQVTLSCSPISGHRSVSWYQQTPGQGLQFLFEYFSETQRNKGNFPGRFSGRQFSNSRSEMNVSTLELGDSALYLCASSLAGGLGNEQFFGPGTRLTVL.

This rearrangement joins TRBV6-9 to TRBJ2-1; TCRdb gives TRBD2 as the D gene, but with no DNA this cannot be confirmed. The CDR3 runs 18 residues. The germline V gene has CDR1 MNHGY and CDR2 SVAAGI. The CDR3 spells CASSLGTGIGGGIYEQFF.

This sequence joins TRBV12-3 or TRBV12-4 and TRBJ2-3; TCRdb selects TRBD1, and the lack of DNA leaves this call unchecked. This CDR3 region has 15 residues. The CDR3 is CASSFGFGGTDTQYF.

The rearrangement joins TRBV19 to TRBJ2-7; TCRdb's assignment of TRBD2 cannot be checked, as there is no DNA. This CDR3 comprises 16 residues. The V gene's germline CDR1 is LNHDA and CDR2 SQIVND (reference sequence). The CDR3 spells CASSPRGAIPHYEQYF.

The chain links TRBV18 to TRBJ1-1; TCRdb's assignment of TRBD1 cannot be checked, as there is no DNA. Germline V lookup: CDR1 KGHSH, CDR2 LQKENI. The CDR3 loop spans 15 amino acids. CDR3 loop: CASSPIALGQTEAFF.

The gene calls are TRBV11-2 and TRBJ2-5; TCRdb returns TRBD1, unconfirmable since there is no DNA. The CDR3 has 15 amino acids. The V gene's germline CDR1 is SGHAT and CDR2 FQNNGV. The CDR3: CASSLGGSSSGAQYF.

The chain carries TRBV7-2 and TRBJ2-2. This CDR3 is 16 amino acids long. Germline V gene sequence: CDR1 SGHTA, CDR2 FQGNSA. Here the CDR3 reads CASSLVASGNTGELFF.

J is TRBJ1-1 and V is TRBV29-1; TCRdb names TRBD1, which stays unverified in the absence of DNA. The CDR3 extends over 17 amino acids. Germline values: CDR1 SQVTM, CDR2 ANQGSEA. CDR3 residues: CSVQALGSRNRNTEAFF.